This TCR beta chain was found in a study of CD8 T cells in Susac syndrome. Findings and limits, study-wide: Clonal expansion was absent from the CD4+ T cell repertoires in Susac syndrome.

Worth noting for this clonotype: Its target is unknown.

V lost 3 bases and J 0 bases, leaving 12 bases between the germline ends. Germline CDR1 and CDR2: DFQATT and SNEGSKA (reference sequence). The CDR3 consists of 15 residues. The authors reverse transcribed roughly 0.5 to 1 ug RNA with random hexamers. TCRdb reanalysed the immunoSEQ multiplex PCR reads using MiXCR and keeps one entry per CDR3 protein. The sample carries some 180,000 distinct CDR3 sequences, roughly 91% recorded once. This clonotype originated in a human donor with Susac syndrome. The sample consisted of CD4+ T cells from PBMCs. V is TRBV20-1 and J is TRBJ1-5, with D hard to call. The CDR3 nucleotides read TGCAGTGCTAGCATGGACCTGATTAGCAATCAGCCCCAGCATTTT. It codes for CSASMDLISNQPQHF.